This paragraph covers one T cell receptor (beta chain) sequence. The data belong to a study of shared clonotypes between healthy human individuals. Whole-study context: CD4 naive and memory got three plates each, CD8 naive two, CD8 memory one.

Between the trimmed V and J ends, which lost 5 bases and 8 bases, there was a span of 18 bases. The germline gives CDR1 SGHAT, CDR2 FQNNGV. This CDR3 contains 15 residues. Using about 0.2 ug DNA, approximately 27,000 T cell genomes, the sorted-subset replicate PCRs were run. Data came from immunoSEQ multiplex PCR; TCRdb stores just in-frame clones and leaves some out. Found here are 2 million to 2.5 million clones, approximately 94% of them singletons; the top ten hold roughly 0.13%. Material for sequencing was naive CD4+ T cells sorted from blood. Subset specified: CD45RA+ positively selected. V is TRBV11-2 and J is TRBJ1-4; D is possibly TRBD1 (6 bases). This TCR was recovered from a man between 18 and 29 years old in good health. The CDR3 nucleotides read TGTGCCAGCAGCCTCGTCGGGGGGGCTGGAGAAAAACTGTTTTTT. Translation: CASSLVGGAGEKLFF.